These 27 T cell receptor beta chains originate from one sample sequenced in a study of blood T cell repertoires in COVID-19. The assay was immunoSEQ multiplex PCR, and TCRdb's table has in-frame clones only and misses some. Here the sample spans 90,000 to 150,000 clones, 79% being singletons. Specimen: peripheral blood. The receptors come from a woman of 80 years or more with acute or convalescent COVID-19.

V and J are TRBV4-2 and TRBJ2-5, with unresolved D. CDR3 length: 14 amino acids. CDR1 is LGHNA, CDR2 YNFKEQ, per germline. V lost 0 bases and J 2 bases, leaving 7 bases between the germline ends. DNA of the CDR3: TGTGCCAGCAGCCAAGATGAGGCGCAAGAGACCCAGTACTTC. As protein: CASSQDEAQETQYF.

This chain joins TRBV9 and TRBJ1-2; 7 nucleotides align to TRBD1. Germline loops: CDR1 SGDLS, CDR2 YYNGEE. CDR3 length equals 15 residues. V lost 3 bases and J lost 7; bases outside the gene matches: 12. This chain's CDR3 is CASSALTGDVGGYTF. In nucleotides, the CDR3 is TGTGCCAGCAGCGCACTCACAGGGGACGTGGGTGGCTACACCTTC.

This sequence joins TRBV24-1 and TRBJ2-1, with D perhaps TRBD2 (5 bases). The length of the CDR3 is 16 residues. The V end was cut by 5 bases, the J end by 0 bases, with 13 bases between. The germline CDR1 and CDR2 sequences are KGHDR and SFDVKD. CDR3 nucleotide sequence: TGTGCCACCAGTGGCACTGAGGGCCTCTCCTACAATGAGCAGTTCTTC. This encodes CATSGTEGLSYNEQFF.

V is TRBV28 and J is TRBJ1-2; 9 bases match TRBD1. Germline assignment: CDR1 MDHEN and CDR2 SYDVKM. The J segment lost 4 bases and the V segment lost 7 bases, leaving 13 bases of the junction unmatched. This CDR3 is 16 amino acids long. The CDR3 protein is CASKIDVDRGGYGYTF. CDR3 DNA sequence: TGTGCCAGCAAAATCGACGTGGACAGGGGTGGCTATGGCTACACCTTC.

The chain employs TRBV3-1 (or the pseudogene TRBV3-2) and TRBJ2-2, with 8 bases lining up with TRBD2. Germline V gene data show CDR1 as LGHDT and CDR2 as YNNKEL (reference sequence). J was trimmed by 3 bases and V by 7 bases; bases with no gene match: 4. The CDR3 totals 14 residues. The CDR3 loop is CASTRGGYTGELFF. The CDR3 DNA reads as TGTGCCAGCACCCGGGGGGGGTACACCGGGGAGCTGTTTTTT.

The gene calls are TRBV5-4 and TRBJ1-1; weak D call: TRBD1 (6 bases). CDR1 and CDR2 (germline): SGHNT, YYREEE (reference sequence). Trimming cost V 4 bases and J 5 bases, with 12 bases left between them. There are 13 residues in the CDR3. CDR3 protein: CASSLQGLTEAFF. The CDR3 nucleotides read TGTGCCAGCAGCCTACAGGGTTTAACTGAAGCTTTCTTT.

The rearrangement joins TRBV19 to TRBJ1-2; the match to TRBD1 covers 9 bases. This CDR3 has 14 residues. CDR1 is LNHDA and CDR2 is SQIVND in the germline V gene (reference sequence). V shed 6 bases, J shed 2 bases, and the junction held 4 bases outside the gene matches. The chain's CDR3 is CASRRDRANYGYTF. The DNA of the CDR3 is TGTGCCAGTAGACGGGACAGGGCGAACTATGGCTACACCTTC.

The chain joins TRBV7-2 to TRBJ2-7; a possible D gene is TRBD2 (5 bases). The CDR3 totals 14 residues. Germline CDR1 and CDR2: SGHTA and FQGNSA. V gave up 0 bases and J gave up 5 bases, with 11 bases separating them. The CDR3 bases are TGTGCCAGCAGCTTAGCGAGGGAACCTAACGAGCAGTACTTC. Amino acid sequence: CASSLAREPNEQYF.

This clone was seen only once. The chain is built from TRBV6-6 and TRBJ1-5; D unclear. Germline V gene sequence: CDR1 MNHNY, CDR2 SVGAGI (reference sequence). V was shortened by 8 bases and J by 5 bases, with 19 bases between the two germline ends. This CDR3 comprises 15 residues. CDR3 in DNA: TGTGCCAGCCGCAACCCCCCAGGTAGAGATCAGCCCCAGCATTTT. Protein product: CASRNPPGRDQPQHF.

The CDR3 nucleotides are TGTGCCACCCAAAAGGGAAGGGGGTATAATTCACCCCTCCACTTT. Its translation is CATQKGRGYNSPLHF. The chain carries TRBV7-8 and TRBJ1-6; D may be TRBD1 (6 bases). V was shortened by 10 bases and J by 4 bases, with 17 bases between the two germline ends. CDR1 is SGHVS, CDR2 FQNEAQ, per germline. This CDR3 contains 15 residues.

This clone has only one observation. Here the CDR3 DNA reads TGTGCCAGTAGTATGACAGATGAGCAGTTCTTC. This translates into CASSMTDEQFF. V is TRBV19 and J is TRBJ2-1; weak D call: TRBD1 (5 bases). Germline V CDR1 and CDR2: LNHDA, SQIVND (reference sequence). V was pared by 3 bases and J by 8 bases, with 5 bases between. The CDR3 extends over 11 amino acids.

V is TRBV6-5 and J is TRBJ1-2; 7 bases line up with TRBD1. Germline CDR1 and CDR2: MNHEY and SVGAGI. The trim removed 6 bases at V and 2 bases at J, leaving 9 bases unmatched. The CDR3 totals 15 residues. The CDR3 loop reads CASSYITGENYGYTF. In nucleotides, the CDR3 is TGTGCCAGCAGCTACATAACAGGGGAGAACTATGGCTACACCTTC.

The chain links TRBV9 to TRBJ2-1; 9 bases match TRBD1. This CDR3 contains 15 residues. Germline CDR1 SGDLS, CDR2 YYNGEE. Trimming cost V 4 bases and J 8 bases; bases outside gene matches: 10. The CDR3 coding sequence is TGTGCCAGCAGCAAAGGGACAGGGTCGGTCTATGAGCAGTTCTTC. Translated, it gives CASSKGTGSVYEQFF.

The chain carries TRBV4-2 and TRBJ1-6, with a possible D match to TRBD1 (6 bases). Trimming pared 1 base from V and 8 bases from J, leaving 9 bases between. The CDR3 length is 14 residues. Germline CDR1 is LGHNA and CDR2 is YNFKEQ. The CDR3 DNA follows: TGTGCCAGCAGCCAAGTACAGGGAGATTCACCCCTCCACTTT. Translating it yields CASSQVQGDSPLHF.

CDR3 DNA: TGTGCCAGCACCCCCAGAAGCTCCTACAATGAGCAGTTCTTC. This codes for CASTPRSSYNEQFF. The V gene is TRBV6-2 or TRBV6-3, the J gene TRBJ2-1; the D is unclear. Germline V lookup: CDR1 MNHEY, CDR2 SVGEGT. V was clipped by 7 bases and J by 0 bases, with 10 bases between them. The CDR3 is made up of 14 amino acids.

The V call is TRBV3-1 (or the pseudogene TRBV3-2), the J call TRBJ2-1; 11 bases line up with TRBD2. This CDR3 has 15 amino acids. The germline V gene encodes CDR1 LGHDT and CDR2 YNNKEL (reference sequence). The J segment lost 6 bases and the V segment lost 5 bases, leaving 6 bases of the junction unmatched. The CDR3 loop reads CASSSLAGGSNEQFF. The DNA for the CDR3 is TGTGCCAGCAGCTCGCTAGCGGGAGGCTCCAATGAGCAGTTCTTC.

The CDR3 DNA reads as TGTGCCAGTACCCTAAGTGGACAGAGGAACACTGAAGCTTTCTTT. This gives the protein CASTLSGQRNTEAFF. The rearrangement uses TRBV19 and TRBJ1-1, with D possibly TRBD1 on 6 matching bases. Trimming took off 7 bases at V and 1 base at J, with 16 bases between the two ends. This CDR3 spans 15 amino acids. CDR1 and CDR2 from the germline V gene are LNHDA and SQIVND (reference sequence).

V usage is TRBV7-2 and J usage is TRBJ1-2, with a possible D match to TRBD1 (5 bases). This CDR3 contains 14 residues. The ends were cut back, 3 bases at V and 7 bases at J, with 15 bases in the middle. Germline CDR1 is SGHTA and CDR2 is FQGNSA. DNA of the CDR3: TGTGCCAGCAGCTTGTCTCGGCAGGGTGGTGGCTACACCTTC. Amino acids: CASSLSRQGGGYTF.

The rearrangement links TRBV24-1 to TRBJ1-1, with D uncertain. V dropped 5 bases and J dropped 9 bases, with 18 bases sitting between them. Germline V gene lookup returns CDR1 KGHDR and CDR2 SFDVKD. CDR3 length equals 14 residues. CDR3 protein: CATSAEGSSSQAFF. The CDR3 nucleotides read TGTGCCACCAGTGCCGAAGGGAGCTCGTCACAAGCTTTCTTT.

This chain uses TRBV7-2 with TRBJ2-1; D is perhaps TRBD2 (8 bases). The CDR3 is 16 residues long. CDR1 is SGHTA and CDR2 is FQGNSA in the germline V gene. With 6 bases removed from V and 9 bases from J, the gap between germline ends came to 24 bases. This CDR3 reads CASRPGGGQLGREQFF. DNA for the CDR3: TGTGCCAGCAGACCGGGAGGGGGCCAGCTTGGACGTGAGCAGTTCTTC.

The CDR3 nucleotides are TGCGCCAGCAGCACTCAACAGGGGATCACAGATACGCAGTATTTT. It is translated as CASSTQQGITDTQYF. The rearrangement links TRBV4-3 to TRBJ2-3, with 7 bases identical to TRBD1. The CDR3 length is 15 residues. Germline V gives CDR1 LGHNA, CDR2 YSLEER. Trimming took 5 bases from V and 2 from J; bases not matched to a gene: 7.

The J gene is TRBJ2-1, the V gene TRBV5-4; TRBD1 aligns across 7 bases. This CDR3 region has 15 residues. Germline loops: CDR1 SGHNT, CDR2 YYREEE (reference sequence). The trim removed 4 bases at V and 3 bases at J, leaving 7 bases unmatched. This CDR3 is CASSDRQGNYNEQFF. CDR3 coding DNA: TGTGCCAGCAGCGACAGACAGGGAAACTACAATGAGCAGTTCTTC. Drawing the rest from reference TRBV5-4 and TRBJ2-1, the complete variable domain is ETGVTQSPTHLIKTRGQQVTLRCSSQSGHNTVSWYQQALGQGPQFIFQYYREEENGRGNFPPRFSGLQFPNYSSELNVNALELDDSALYLCASSDRQGNYNEQFFGPGTRLTVL.

The rearrangement joins TRBV19 to TRBJ2-1, with D possibly TRBD2 on 6 matching bases. V lost 11 bases and J 7 bases, leaving 21 bases between the germline ends. From germline, CDR1 is LNHDA and CDR2 SQIVND (reference sequence). This CDR3 spans 14 amino acids. This CDR3 reads CAVRESSLGNEQFF. CDR3 sequence (DNA): TGTGCCGTACGGGAGTCTAGCCTTGGGAATGAGCAGTTCTTC.

V usage is TRBV7-2 and J usage is TRBJ2-3; weak D call: TRBD2 (5 bases). The CDR3 is 13 residues long. From germline, CDR1 is SGHTA and CDR2 FQGNSA. Between the trimmed V and J ends, which lost 1 base and 6 bases, there was a span of 8 bases. This CDR3 is CASSLDRGDTQYF. Here the CDR3 DNA reads TGTGCCAGCAGCTTAGATCGCGGGGATACGCAGTATTTT.

This rearrangement joins TRBV4-1 to TRBJ1-4, with D possibly matching TRBD1 (5 bases). The CDR3 loop spans 15 amino acids. Germline V gene lookup returns CDR1 MGHRA and CDR2 YSYEKL. V lost 3 bases and J 5 bases, leaving 13 bases between the germline ends. As DNA, the CDR3 is TGCGCCAGCAGCCATCCTCAGGGTACAAATGAAAAACTGTTTTTT. Translating gives CASSHPQGTNEKLFF.

The chain employs TRBV11-2 and TRBJ2-3; the D is unclear. The germline V gene encodes CDR1 SGHAT and CDR2 FQNNGV. The CDR3 extends over 14 amino acids. Deletions cut 3 bases from V and 0 bases from J, with 7 bases between. CDR3 residues: CASSLGRSTDTQYF. The CDR3 nucleotides are TGTGCCAGCAGCTTGGGCAGAAGCACAGATACGCAGTATTTT.

The chain has TRBV7-2 and TRBJ2-6, with a tentative D call TRBD2 (5 bases). Germline-derived CDR1 and CDR2 are SGHTA and FQGNSA. V was cut by 4 bases and J by 2 bases, with 9 bases left in between. This CDR3 comprises 15 residues. DNA for the CDR3: TGTGCCAGCAGCTCTTCTAGCACTGGGGCCAACGTCCTGACTTTC. This codes for CASSSSSTGANVLTF.